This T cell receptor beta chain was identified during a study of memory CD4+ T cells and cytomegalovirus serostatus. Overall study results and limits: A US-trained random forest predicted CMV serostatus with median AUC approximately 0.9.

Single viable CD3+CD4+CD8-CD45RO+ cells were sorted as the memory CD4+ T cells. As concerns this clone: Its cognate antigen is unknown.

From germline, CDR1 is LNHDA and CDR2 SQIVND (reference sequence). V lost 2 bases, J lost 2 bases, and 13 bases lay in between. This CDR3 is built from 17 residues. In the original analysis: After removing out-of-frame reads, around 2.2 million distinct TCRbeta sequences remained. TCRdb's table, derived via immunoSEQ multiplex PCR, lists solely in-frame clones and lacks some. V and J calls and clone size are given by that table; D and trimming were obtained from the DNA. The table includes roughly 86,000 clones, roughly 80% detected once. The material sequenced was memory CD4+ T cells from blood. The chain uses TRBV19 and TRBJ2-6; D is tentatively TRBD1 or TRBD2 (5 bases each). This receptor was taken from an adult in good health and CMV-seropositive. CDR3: CASSIRGRMAGANVLTF. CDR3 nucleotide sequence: TGTGCCAGTAGTATACGGGGCAGGATGGCTGGGGCCAACGTCCTGACTTTC.